The 10 T cell receptor beta chains below come from one sample, sequenced in a study of blood T cell repertoires in COVID-19. Profiling relied on immunoSEQ multiplex PCR, and the TCRdb table lists in-frame clones only, not all of them. This table has approximately 260,000 clones, 85% to 90% appearing once. The sample taken for sequencing was peripheral blood. These receptors were collected from a woman aged 55-70 years with COVID-19, enrolled during active disease.

The V call is TRBV6-1, the J call TRBJ1-2, with D uncertain. Between the trimmed V and J ends, which lost 0 bases and 2 bases, there was a span of 10 bases. This CDR3 is built from 15 residues. Per germline, CDR1 MNHNS and CDR2 SASEGT. The CDR3 here is CASSEALAGNYGYTF. CDR3 DNA: TGTGCCAGCAGTGAAGCCTTGGCGGGAAACTATGGCTACACCTTC.

CDR3 coding DNA: TGTGCCAGCAGCTTAGAGGGGGGCTACACCTTC. Translated, it gives CASSLEGGYTF. The genes are TRBV7-9 and TRBJ1-2, with D tentatively TRBD1 (5 bases). The germline V and J ends were trimmed by 1 base and 8 bases, with 5 bases remaining between them. The CDR3 extends over 11 amino acids. Germline V gene data show CDR1 as SEHNR and CDR2 as FQNEAQ (reference sequence).

The CDR3 reads CASSLGATGYGTEAFF. The CDR3 DNA reads TGCGCCAGCAGCTTGGGGGCTACAGGGTACGGCACTGAAGCTTTCTTT. This sequence joins TRBV5-1 and TRBJ1-1; perhaps TRBD1 as D (6 bases). The CDR3 runs 16 residues. The V and J ends lost 0 bases and 4 bases respectively, with 16 bases between them. CDR1 and CDR2 from the germline V gene are SGHRS and YFSETQ. Full variable domain (remainder filled in from reference TRBV5-1 and TRBJ1-1): KAGVTQTPRYLIKTRGQQVTLSCSPISGHRSVSWYQQTPGQGLQFLFEYFSETQRNKGNFPGRFSGRQFSNSRSEMNVSTLELGDSALYLCASSLGATGYGTEAFFGQGTRLTVV.

The genes are TRBV7-2 and TRBJ1-1, with 8 positions matching TRBD1. The V and J ends lost 5 bases and 3 bases, in that order; junction bases with no gene match: 5. The CDR3 spans 14 residues. Germline V CDR1 and CDR2: SGHTA, FQGNSA. This chain's CDR3 is CASSGYRGDTEAFF. In DNA, the CDR3 is TGTGCCAGCAGCGGCTACAGGGGGGACACTGAAGCTTTCTTT.

The chain carries TRBV7-8 and TRBJ1-2; 7 bases agree with TRBD1. The CDR3 length is 15 residues. Unmatched junction bases numbered 9, after V lost 4 bases and J lost 4 bases. Germline V gives CDR1 SGHVS, CDR2 FQNEAQ. CDR3 bases: TGTGCCAGCAGCTCTCCAAGACAGGGAATCTATGGCTACACCTTC. It is translated as CASSSPRQGIYGYTF.

V usage is TRBV7-9 and J usage is TRBJ1-4; 8 bases fit TRBD1. This CDR3 contains 15 residues. The V segment lost 5 bases and the J segment 7 bases; nucleotides outside the gene matches: 9. Germline V lookup: CDR1 SEHNR, CDR2 FQNEAQ (reference sequence). The CDR3 loop is CASSVTGELGEKLFF. CDR3 in DNA: TGTGCCAGCAGCGTGACAGGGGAATTGGGTGAAAAACTGTTTTTT.

The CDR3 loop is CASSSPGQGRNTEAFF. The CDR3, as DNA: TGTGCCAGCAGCTCCCCGGGACAGGGGCGGAACACTGAAGCTTTCTTT. The chain employs TRBV5-4 and TRBJ1-1, with 10 positions matching TRBD1. This CDR3 is built from 16 residues. The J segment lost 1 base and the V segment lost 3 bases, leaving 6 bases of the junction unmatched. In germline, CDR1 is SGHNT, CDR2 YYREEE (reference sequence).

The chain carries TRBV19 and TRBJ2-7; TRBD1 might be the D (9 bases). The germline V gene encodes CDR1 LNHDA and CDR2 SQIVND (reference sequence). This CDR3 has 15 residues. Between the trimmed V and J ends, which lost 5 bases and 2 bases, there was a span of 16 bases. The CDR3 DNA is TGTGCCAGTAGTTTAGCGGGACAGGGTGCCTACGAGCAGTACTTC. This codes for CASSLAGQGAYEQYF.

The CDR3 region has the DNA TGTGCCAGCAGTCGTCGACAGGGGGGAATGGAGACCCAGTACTTC. Translating it yields CASSRRQGGMETQYF. V gene TRBV6-2 or TRBV6-3 combines with J gene TRBJ2-5, with TRBD1 matching 9 bases. After removal of 5 bases from V and 5 bases from J, the junction contained 9 bases not matched to a gene. The length of the CDR3 is 15 residues. CDR1 and CDR2 from the germline V gene are MNHEY and SVGEGT.

The rearrangement joins TRBV7-8 to TRBJ1-5, with D maybe TRBD1 (6 bases). V lost 4 bases and J 5 bases, leaving 12 bases between the germline ends. Germline V CDR1 and CDR2: SGHVS, FQNEAQ. The CDR3 length is 14 residues. CDR3 loop: CASSYLSGDQPQHF. In DNA, the CDR3 is TGTGCCAGCAGCTATCTTTCAGGGGATCAGCCCCAGCATTTT. The entire variable domain, with the rest obtained from reference TRBV7-8 and TRBJ1-5, is as follows: GAGVSQSPRYKVAKRGQDVALRCDPISGHVSLFWYQQALGQGPEFLTYFQNEAQLDKSGLPSDRFFAERPEGSVSTLKIQRTQQEDSAVYLCASSYLSGDQPQHFGDGTRLSIL.